This entry lists 16 T cell receptor beta chains sequenced from one sample in a study of shared clonotypes between healthy human individuals. The repertoire was sequenced with immunoSEQ multiplex PCR; TCRdb's copy has only in-frame clones and lacks some. The sample lists over a million clones, under 99% occurring once. The sequenced sample was naive CD4+ T cells sorted from blood. The subset here: CD45RA+ positively selected. The receptors derive from a man between 25 and 39 years old in good health.

V and J are TRBV18 and TRBJ1-3; D might be TRBD1 (6 bases). V was clipped by 3 bases and J by 4 bases, with 10 bases between them. This CDR3 spans 14 amino acids. From germline, CDR1 is KGHSH and CDR2 LQKENI. The CDR3 sequence: CASSPRTAGNTIYF. The CDR3 bases are TGTGCCAGCTCACCCCGGACAGCCGGAAACACCATATATTTT.

This clone has only one observation. The chain employs TRBV7-2 and TRBJ1-5; D is perhaps TRBD1 (6 bases). The CDR3 totals 13 residues. CDR1 is SGHTA and CDR2 is FQGNSA in the germline V gene. The V end lost 5 bases, the J end lost 7 bases, and 12 bases lay between the germline ends. The CDR3 is CASSEGDGQPQHF. The CDR3 DNA reads TGTGCCAGCAGCGAGGGGGATGGGCAGCCCCAGCATTTT.

This clone showed up just once. The chain carries TRBV18 and TRBJ2-1; D is perhaps TRBD1 (7 bases). The CDR3 has 14 residues. V dropped 3 bases and J dropped 8 bases, with 14 bases sitting between them. Germline V gene lookup returns CDR1 KGHSH and CDR2 LQKENI. The CDR3 bases are TGTGCCAGCTCACCCATCACAGGGGAGGATGAGCAGTTCTTC. Translating it yields CASSPITGEDEQFF.

The rearrangement uses TRBV21-1 and TRBJ2-1; the table gives TRBD1 as D, unverified against the DNA. TRBV21-1 is a pseudogene locus. The CDR3 sequence is 16 residues long. The DNA for the CDR3 is TGTGCCAGCAGCAAAGCGCAGGCAGGGACAGGGAATGAGCAGTTCTTC. Translating gives CASSKAQAGTGNEQFF.

The chain couples TRBV6-1 to TRBJ2-2, with no clear D. This CDR3 is built from 13 residues. Germline CDR1 and CDR2: MNHNS and SASEGT. V was cut by 7 bases and J by 4 bases, with 10 bases left in between. For the CDR3, the DNA is TGTGCCAGCACCGAACATTCCACCGGGGAGCTGTTTTTT. Translation: CASTEHSTGELFF.

The rearrangement uses TRBV30 and TRBJ1-5; D gene uncertain. The V gene's germline CDR1 is GTSNPN and CDR2 SVGIG (reference sequence). V was cut by 2 bases and J by 5 bases, with 10 bases left in between. The CDR3 covers 13 residues. CDR3 sequence (DNA): TGTGCCTGGAGTAGTCGGACCGATCAGCCCCAGCATTTT. It yields the protein CAWSSRTDQPQHF.

The chain is built from TRBV11-2 and TRBJ1-3, with 8 nucleotides matching TRBD1. Trimming removed 5 bases from V and 9 bases from J; junction bases left unmatched: 18. CDR1 is SGHAT, CDR2 FQNNGV, per germline. This CDR3 has 17 residues. CDR3 bases: TGTGCCAGCAGCCGCATCGGCCGGGACAGGAATGGCGGCACCATATATTTT. This translates into CASSRIGRDRNGGTIYF.

The CDR3 bases are TGTGCCAGCGGAAGGCAGTCCTCTGGAAACACCATATATTTT. This gives the protein CASGRQSSGNTIYF. The chain links TRBV2 to TRBJ1-3; the D is unclear. The CDR3 spans 14 residues. Deletions cut 8 bases from V and 0 bases from J, with 11 bases between. Germline V CDR1 and CDR2: SNHLY, FYNNEI.

The CDR3 coding sequence is TGTGCCAGCAGCTTGGTAGCGGGAGGGAAAGTCTACGAGCAGTACTTC. Translating gives CASSLVAGGKVYEQYF. The chain employs TRBV11-2 and TRBJ2-7; TRBD2 matches 11 bases. With V trimmed by 3 bases and J by 3 bases, 7 bases remained unmatched. CDR3 length equals 16 residues. Germline V gene lookup returns CDR1 SGHAT and CDR2 FQNNGV.

The V and J genes are TRBV28 and TRBJ1-1; tentatively, D is TRBD1 (6 bases). Germline CDR1 is MDHEN and CDR2 is SYDVKM. The CDR3 runs 13 residues. Between the trimmed V and J ends, which lost 5 bases and 1 base, there was a span of 8 bases. DNA for the CDR3: TGTGCCAGCAGTATACAGGGGAACACTGAAGCTTTCTTT. Amino acid sequence: CASSIQGNTEAFF.

The chain links TRBV5-1 to TRBJ2-2, with 14 bases lining up with TRBD2. Germline V CDR1 and CDR2: SGHRS, YFSETQ. Trimming cost V 4 bases and J 4 bases; bases outside gene matches: 6. The CDR3 covers 17 residues. CDR3 residues: CASSLGLAGARTGELFF. CDR3 sequence (DNA): TGCGCCAGCAGCCTGGGACTAGCGGGGGCCCGCACCGGGGAGCTGTTTTTT.

The V gene is TRBV28, the J gene TRBJ2-2; TRBD1 matches at 9 bases. Germline V gene lookup returns CDR1 MDHEN and CDR2 SYDVKM. With V trimmed by 3 bases and J by 6 bases, 2 bases remained unmatched. There are 14 residues in the CDR3. CDR3 amino acids: CASSFRTGAGELFF. For the CDR3, the DNA is TGTGCCAGCAGTTTCAGGACAGGGGCCGGGGAGCTGTTTTTT. The variable domain in full, with the rest retrieved from reference TRBV28 and TRBJ2-2, is DVKVTQSSRYLVKRTGEKVFLECVQDMDHENMFWYRQDPGLGLRLIYFSYDVKMKEKGDIPEGYSVSREKKERFSLILESASTNQTSMYLCASSFRTGAGELFFGEGSRLTVL.

The chain joins TRBV2 to TRBJ2-3; 7 bases are shared with TRBD2. The CDR3 runs to 13 residues. Losses at the gene ends were 7 bases for V and 0 bases for J; bases not matched to a gene: 1. Germline CDR1 SNHLY, CDR2 FYNNEI. The CDR3 loop is CASMGGSTDTQYF. The CDR3 coding sequence is TGTGCCAGCATGGGGGGGAGCACAGATACGCAGTATTTT.

In the case of this clone: Mismatch with germline at one junction end may stem from a read error. The rearrangement links TRBV18 to TRBJ2-5; D is perhaps TRBD1 or TRBD2 (5 bases each). Per germline, CDR1 KGHSH and CDR2 LQKENI. CDR3 size: 12 residues. CDR3 region: CASSPPRGPLDF. The CDR3 nucleotides read TGTGCCAGCTCACCACCACGGGGCCCTCTGGACTTC.

The chain combines TRBV9 with TRBJ2-4; 11 bases map to TRBD2. Germline V CDR1 and CDR2: SGDLS, YYNGEE. There are 13 residues in the CDR3. V was pared by 3 bases and J by 8 bases, with 1 base of the junction left unmatched. The CDR3 nucleotides are TGTGCCAGCAGCGGGGGACTAGCGGACATTCAGTACTTC. Its protein is CASSGGLADIQYF.

The rearrangement uses TRBV9 and TRBJ2-2, with 7 bases matching TRBD1. CDR3 length: 13 amino acids. J lost 7 bases, V lost 6 bases, and 6 bases had no gene match. Per germline, CDR1 SGDLS and CDR2 YYNGEE. In DNA form, the CDR3 reads TGTGCCAGCACGGGCCAGGGGGTCGGGGAGCTGTTTTTT. Amino acid sequence: CASTGQGVGELFF. Together with reference TRBV9 and TRBJ2-2, the CDR3 gives the full variable domain: DSGVTQTPKHLITATGQRVTLRCSPRSGDLSVYWYQQSLDQGLQFLIQYYNGEERAKGNILERFSAQQFPDLHSELNLSSLELGDSALYFCASTGQGVGELFFGEGSRLTVL.